These T cell receptor beta chains were read from a single sample in a study of T-cell reconstitution after alpha-beta-depleted transplantation in children. TCRdb reprocessed the PCR reads via MiXCR and lists one record per CDR3 protein. The table lists around 580,000 distinct CDR3 sequences, 20% to 25% of them singletons. The starting material was PBMCs, mostly from graft donor cells, obtained 360 days after TCRalphabeta/CD19-depleted stem cell transplant. Receptors were obtained from a boy under three years old who had a stem cell transplant for acute myeloid leukemia, so the T cells may come from the graft donor. Each CDR3 is given with its conserved first and last residue. A D gene is named only where the DNA matches it firmly. Clone size is not always given. Where it is, it says once, few, many or a class for expanded clones.

cdr3_aa cdr3_nt d_call j_call v_call clone_size
CSARDRGAGPILYNEQFF TGCAGTGCTAGAGATCGCGGGGCGGGGCCGATCCTCTACAATGAGCAGTTCTTC - TRBJ2-1 TRBV20-1 many
CASSYSAPEQFF TGTGCCAGCAGTTACTCCGCCCCTGAGCAGTTCTTC - TRBJ2-1 TRBV6-6 many
CAISAGQAGDEQFF TGTGCCATCAGTGCTGGACAGGCCGGGGATGAGCAGTTCTTC TRBD1 TRBJ2-1 TRBV10-3 -
CASSLALEGDRGQFF TGTGCCAGCAGCTTAGCGTTGGAGGGGGACCGGGGGCAGTTCTTC - TRBJ2-1 TRBV7-9 -
CSAREDVNYGYTF TGCAGTGCTAGAGAAGACGTTAACTATGGCTACACCTTC - TRBJ1-2 TRBV20-1 few
CSARVPNVAPSTDTQYF TGCAGTGCTAGAGTCCCCAACGTCGCCCCTAGCACAGATACGCAGTATTTT - TRBJ2-3 TRBV20-1 -
CASRGTGGYYGYTF TGTGCCAGCAGGGGGACAGGGGGTTACTATGGCTACACCTTC TRBD1 TRBJ1-2 TRBV27 few
CASSLGVQYEQFF TGTGCCAGCAGCTTGGGAGTGCAATATGAGCAGTTCTTC - TRBJ2-1 TRBV7-6 -
CASSLRFNSNQPQHF TGTGCCAGCAGCTTAAGGTTTAATAGCAATCAGCCCCAGCATTTT - TRBJ1-5 TRBV7-3 -
CASSSPPGNTIYF TGTGCCAGCAGTTCCCCGCCGGGAAACACCATATATTTT - TRBJ1-3 TRBV12-3/TRBV12-4 many
CASSLLAGAPHEQFF TGCGCCAGCAGCCTCCTAGCGGGGGCTCCGCATGAGCAGTTCTTC TRBD2 TRBJ2-1 TRBV4-3 many
CASSYFGTGGITDTQYF TGTGCCAGCAGTTATTTCGGGACAGGGGGCATTACAGATACGCAGTATTTT TRBD1 TRBJ2-3 TRBV6-5 few
CATGGQRTDTQYF TGTGCCACCGGGGGGCAACGCACAGATACGCAGTATTTT - TRBJ2-3 TRBV15 -
CASSHPDTQYF TGTGCCAGCAGCCATCCCGATACGCAGTATTTT - TRBJ2-3 TRBV27 -
CAADGESYNEQFF TGTGCCGCAGACGGTGAAAGCTACAATGAGCAGTTCTTC - TRBJ2-1 TRBV6-1 -
CATSENRRAYNEQFF TGTGCCACCAGTGAAAATCGGAGGGCCTACAATGAGCAGTTCTTC - TRBJ2-1 TRBV24-1 many
CASSSTGTTALEQYF TGTGCCAGCAGCTCTACCGGGACTACAGCCCTCGAGCAGTACTTC TRBD2 TRBJ2-7 TRBV7-9 -
CASPGRLLMNTEAFF TGTGCCAGCCCCGGCAGACTACTGATGAACACTGAAGCTTTCTTT - TRBJ1-1 TRBV7-9 many
CASSTSSTGELFF TGTGCCAGCAGCACAAGTTCCACCGGGGAGCTGTTTTTT - TRBJ2-2 TRBV11-1 -
CAICQRGAVSVSRANVLTF TGTGCCATCTGTCAGAGGGGGGCAGTATCTGTCTCTAGGGCCAACGTCCTGACTTTC - TRBJ2-6 TRBV2 -
CATSRDRITGMNTEAFF TGTGCCACCAGCAGAGATCGTATAACAGGGATGAACACTGAAGCTTTCTTT - TRBJ1-1 TRBV15 -
CSASEEVAGGPRRFF TGCAGTGCTAGTGAGGAGGTAGCGGGGGGGCCTCGTCGGTTCTTC TRBD2 TRBJ2-1 TRBV20-1 -
CASSHSLAGGGYNEQFF TGTGCCAGCTCACACTCCTTAGCGGGGGGAGGCTACAATGAGCAGTTCTTC TRBD2 TRBJ2-1 TRBV18 once
CSARRVASSTDTQYF TGCAGTGCTAGGAGGGTAGCGTCTAGCACAGATACGCAGTATTTT - TRBJ2-3 TRBV20-1 many
CSATTGTDQPQHF TGCAGCGCTACGACAGGGACGGATCAGCCCCAGCATTTT TRBD1 TRBJ1-5 TRBV29-1 few
CASSLGAGEITDTQYF TGTGCCAGCAGCTTAGGGGCGGGGGAGATCACAGATACGCAGTATTTT TRBD2 TRBJ2-3 TRBV7-2 many